The 11 T cell receptor beta chains below come from one sample, sequenced in a study of PD-1 blockade in classical Hodgkin lymphoma. All the patients suffered relapse after autologous stem cell transplantation, and brentuximab vedotin exposure differed. Clones were read by immunoSEQ multiplex PCR, and TCRdb kept only the in-frame ones, dropping some. The repertoire holds about 98,000 clones, with roughly 92% as singletons. The sequenced sample was peripheral blood mononuclear cells (PBMCs), obtained at baseline. The receptors derive from a human donor with classical Hodgkin lymphoma.

The chain carries TRBV19 and TRBJ2-2; D not resolved. Germline-derived CDR1 and CDR2 are LNHDA and SQIVND (reference sequence). The CDR3 has 12 amino acids. CDR3 residues: CACGFYTGELFF. Written as DNA, the CDR3 is TGTGCTTGTGGCTTTTACACCGGGGAGCTGTTTTTT.

The chain recombines TRBV19 with TRBJ2-7; no clear D. The CDR3 is made up of 14 amino acids. Per germline, CDR1 LNHDA and CDR2 SQIVND (reference sequence). Trimming pared 2 bases from V and 0 bases from J, leaving 8 bases between. CDR3 in DNA: TGTGCCAGTAGTATAAAAGCAAACTCCTACGAGCAGTACTTC. Its protein is CASSIKANSYEQYF.

This sequence joins TRBV6-5 and TRBJ2-3, with D unresolved. The CDR3 has 15 residues. From germline, CDR1 is MNHEY and CDR2 SVGAGI. V was clipped by 0 bases and J by 1 base, with 8 bases between them. CDR3 sequence reads: CASSYSWQGTDTQYF. The DNA for the CDR3 is TGTGCCAGCAGTTACTCTTGGCAGGGCACAGATACGCAGTATTTT.

This clone was picked up one time. V usage is TRBV30 and J usage is TRBJ2-2; D gene unclear. V lost 3 bases, J lost 7 bases, and 12 bases lay in between. The germline V gene has CDR1 GTSNPN and CDR2 SVGIG (reference sequence). The CDR3 totals 13 residues. The CDR3 DNA follows: TGTGCCTGGAGAAACTTACAGTTCGGGGAGCTGTTTTTT. It specifies CAWRNLQFGELFF.

This chain connects TRBV6-4 to TRBJ1-2; D is unresolved. The germline V and J ends were trimmed by 2 bases and 8 bases, with 15 bases remaining between them. CDR1 is MRHNA and CDR2 is SNTAGT in the germline V gene. The CDR3 spans 14 residues. The CDR3 region is CASSDLPGQPGYTF. In DNA form, the CDR3 reads TGTGCCAGCAGTGACCTCCCGGGCCAACCGGGCTACACCTTC.

The chain employs TRBV6-1 and TRBJ1-1; 8 nucleotides line up with TRBD1. The CDR3 runs to 11 residues. Germline-derived CDR1 and CDR2 are MNHNS and SASEGT. The V segment lost 7 bases and the J segment 12 bases; nucleotides outside the gene matches: 7. The chain's CDR3 is CASMDRVVTFF. The CDR3 DNA follows: TGTGCCAGCATGGACAGGGTGGTAACTTTCTTT.

The CDR3: CAWSPGAYEQYF. The CDR3 region has the DNA TGTGCCTGGAGCCCTGGGGCCTACGAGCAGTACTTC. The chain couples TRBV30 to TRBJ2-7; no clear D gene. There are 12 residues in the CDR3. The V end lost 3 bases, the J end lost 2 bases, and 8 bases lay between the germline ends. From germline, CDR1 is GTSNPN and CDR2 SVGIG (reference sequence).

The gene calls are TRBV7-2 and TRBJ1-1; D is ambiguous. Germline V gene lookup returns CDR1 SGHTA and CDR2 FQGNSA. The CDR3 has 12 amino acids. V was trimmed by 6 bases and J by 3 bases, leaving 8 bases between them. The CDR3 region is CASRKRDTEAFF. The CDR3 bases are TGTGCCAGCAGAAAACGTGACACTGAAGCTTTCTTT.

The chain has TRBV28 and TRBJ2-5; TRBD1 aligns across 9 bases. The CDR3 runs 17 residues. From germline, CDR1 is MDHEN and CDR2 SYDVKM. Trimming at V came to 6 bases and at J to 0 bases, leaving 11 bases not matched to a gene. CDR3 protein: CASSPSAGTGYQETQYF. In nucleotides, the CDR3 is TGTGCCAGCAGCCCCTCCGCCGGGACAGGGTACCAAGAGACCCAGTACTTC.

The V call is TRBV7-8, the J call TRBJ2-7; 8 bases fit TRBD2. V dropped 1 base and J dropped 2; count of bases not matched to a gene: 10. Germline loops: CDR1 SGHVS, CDR2 FQNEAQ. The CDR3 runs 17 residues. The CDR3 nucleotides are TGTGCCAGCAGCTTAGTCTCGGGGGGGTTGCTCACCTACGAGCAGTACTTC. It yields the protein CASSLVSGGLLTYEQYF.

V and J are TRBV5-1 and TRBJ2-2, with 7 bases lining up with TRBD2. Germline CDR1 reads SGHRS; CDR2 reads YFSETQ. V was clipped by 0 bases and J by 3 bases; unmatched bases: 14. The length of the CDR3 is 19 residues. The CDR3, as DNA: TGCGCCAGCAGCTTGGCATCTAGCGGATTGTCTGCGGACACCGGGGAGCTGTTTTTT. Protein: CASSLASSGLSADTGELFF.